This TCR beta chain was observed in a study of blood T cell repertoires in COVID-19. Overall study: Nucleic acid was either cDNA or gDNA, and it came from T cells, B-cell-depleted T cells, or PBMCs.

Original analysis: Nucleated cell counts were estimated from reference gene primer amplification. Repertoires were generated with immunoSEQ multiplex PCR, while TCRdb's copy carries only in-frame clones and drops some. V and J calls and clone size follow that table, whereas D and trimming were derived from the DNA. The sample comprises some 47,000 clones, over 75% of which are singletons, and 5% to 5.5% rests with the top ten. CDR3 length: 13 amino acids. From germline, CDR1 is SGHKS and CDR2 YYEKEE (reference sequence). V shed 3 bases, J shed 3 bases, and the junction held 2 bases outside the gene matches.

This sequence joins TRBV5-5 and TRBJ2-7; 8 bases line up with TRBD1. This sequence originates from a man in his 70s with acute or convalescent COVID-19. Material: peripheral blood. The CDR3 region is CASSSTGGYEQYF. CDR3 coding DNA: TGTGCCAGCAGCTCTACAGGGGGCTACGAGCAGTACTTC. Together with reference TRBV5-5 and TRBJ2-7, the CDR3 gives the full variable domain: DAGVTQSPTHLIKTRGQQVTLRCSPISGHKSVSWYQQVLGQGPQFIFQYYEKEERGRGNFPDRFSARQFPNYSSELNVNALLLGDSALYLCASSSTGGYEQYFGPGTRLTVT.